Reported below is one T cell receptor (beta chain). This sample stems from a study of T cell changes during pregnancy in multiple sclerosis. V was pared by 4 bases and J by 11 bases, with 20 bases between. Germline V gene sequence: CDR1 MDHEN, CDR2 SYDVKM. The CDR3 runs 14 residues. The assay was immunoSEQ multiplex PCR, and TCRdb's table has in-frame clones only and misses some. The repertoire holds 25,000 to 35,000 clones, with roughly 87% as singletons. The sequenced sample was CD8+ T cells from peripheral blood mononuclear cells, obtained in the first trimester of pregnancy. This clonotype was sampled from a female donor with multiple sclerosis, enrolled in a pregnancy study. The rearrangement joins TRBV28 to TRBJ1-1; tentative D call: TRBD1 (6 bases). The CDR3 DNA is TGTGCCAGCAGTTCCTGGACAGCCATCAGGTGGGCTTTCTTT. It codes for CASSSWTAIRWAFF. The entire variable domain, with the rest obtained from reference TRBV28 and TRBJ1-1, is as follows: DVKVTQSSRYLVKRTGEKVFLECVQDMDHENMFWYRQDPGLGLRLIYFSYDVKMKEKGDIPEGYSVSREKKERFSLILESASTNQTSMYLCASSSWTAIRWAFFGQGTRLTVV.